This T cell receptor (beta chain) was sequenced in a study of glioma-infiltrating T cells after dendritic cell vaccination. Study-level background: Dendritic cell vaccine was injected intradermally three times, biweekly. Study findings and constraints: The cohort had few patients with full blood and tumor sets.

About this clone itself: Its specificity is unknown.

The V end was cut by 2 bases, the J end by 2 bases, with 18 bases between. The CDR3 runs 17 residues. In germline, CDR1 is SGHNT, CDR2 YENEEA. Time point: after dendritic cell vaccination, including at tumor progression/relapse. The protocol was immunoSEQ multiplex PCR, while the TCRdb copy is restricted to in-frame clones and leaves out a portion. Of more than 45,000 clones listed, about 80% were seen once; the top ten hold around a sixth. This sequence originates from a human donor with glioblastoma. The specimen comprised blood, sampled after dendritic cell vaccination. The chain combines TRBV11-3 with TRBJ1-1; D unresolved. CDR3 DNA sequence: TGTGCCAGCAGCTTAAGTGGGTCCGGACGGGAAAACACTGAAGCTTTCTTT. It encodes CASSLSGSGRENTEAFF.